Listed below are T cell receptor beta chains from one sample, sequenced in a study of identical twins. Each CDR3 protein is one row after TCRdb ran MiXCR on the 5' RACE reads. The data contain 420,000 or so distinct CDR3 sequences, around a sixth of them singletons. Source material: naive T cells sorted from blood. Receptors were obtained from a man aged 50 to 60 in good health. CDR3s leave out the opening cysteine and the closing phenylalanine or tryptophan.

V gene: TRBV28
CDR3 protein: ASGKSGYEQY

V gene: TRBV27
CDR3 protein: ASSWGQGNSPLH

V gene: TRBV5-1
CDR3 protein: ASSLSSGEETQY

V gene: TRBV18
CDR3 protein: ASSPSSGGEAGYT

V gene: TRBV15
CDR3 protein: ATDVGDNQPQH

V gene: TRBV28
CDR3 protein: ASRPWTSSYNEQF

V gene: TRBV28
CDR3 protein: ASRDMGSLNQPQH

V gene: TRBV5-6
CDR3 protein: ASEPPSGANVLT

V gene: TRBV6-5
CDR3 protein: ASSYSGQGADEQY

V gene: TRBV20-1
CDR3 protein: SAEGAQSNQPQH

V gene: TRBV7-2
CDR3 protein: ASSLVAGGTDTQY

V gene: TRBV10-3
CDR3 protein: AISLQGGTDTQY

V gene: TRBV4-3
CDR3 protein: ASSHGTNEKLF

V gene: TRBV24-1
CDR3 protein: ATRPSGGGETQY

V gene: TRBV29-1
CDR3 protein: SVTRWDNRLGSYEQY

V gene: TRBV11-2
CDR3 protein: ASSLGTSGGSKTGELF

V gene: TRBV11-1
CDR3 protein: ASSPSLWTEGSDNEQF

V gene: TRBV5-1
CDR3 protein: ASSGGQTFYEQY

V gene: TRBV15
CDR3 protein: ATSRSDSYNEQF

V gene: TRBV30
CDR3 protein: AWSVSGTDTQY

V gene: TRBV28
CDR3 protein: ASSSRSGGTNEKLF

V gene: TRBV12-3/TRBV12-4
CDR3 protein: ASSQGLGVEAF

V gene: TRBV4-3
CDR3 protein: ASSQEGGTGELF

V gene: TRBV4-3
CDR3 protein: ASSQFSGTGELF

V gene: TRBV6-2/TRBV6-3
CDR3 protein: ASSYVTTLATDTQY

V gene: TRBV4-3
CDR3 protein: ASSQGFTDTQY